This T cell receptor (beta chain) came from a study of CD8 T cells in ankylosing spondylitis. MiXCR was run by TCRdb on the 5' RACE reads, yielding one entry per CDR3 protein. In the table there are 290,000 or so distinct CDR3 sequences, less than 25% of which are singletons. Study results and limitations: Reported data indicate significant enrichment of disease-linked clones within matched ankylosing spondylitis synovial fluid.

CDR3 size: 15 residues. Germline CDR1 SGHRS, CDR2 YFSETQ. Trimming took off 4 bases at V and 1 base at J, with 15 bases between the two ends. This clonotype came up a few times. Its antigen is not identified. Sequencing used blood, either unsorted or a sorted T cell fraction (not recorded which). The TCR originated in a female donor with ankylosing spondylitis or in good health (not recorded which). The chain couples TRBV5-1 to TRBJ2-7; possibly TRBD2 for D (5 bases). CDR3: CASSPQRVPSYEQYF. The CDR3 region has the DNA TGCGCCAGCAGCCCACAGAGGGTTCCTTCCTACGAGCAGTACTTC.